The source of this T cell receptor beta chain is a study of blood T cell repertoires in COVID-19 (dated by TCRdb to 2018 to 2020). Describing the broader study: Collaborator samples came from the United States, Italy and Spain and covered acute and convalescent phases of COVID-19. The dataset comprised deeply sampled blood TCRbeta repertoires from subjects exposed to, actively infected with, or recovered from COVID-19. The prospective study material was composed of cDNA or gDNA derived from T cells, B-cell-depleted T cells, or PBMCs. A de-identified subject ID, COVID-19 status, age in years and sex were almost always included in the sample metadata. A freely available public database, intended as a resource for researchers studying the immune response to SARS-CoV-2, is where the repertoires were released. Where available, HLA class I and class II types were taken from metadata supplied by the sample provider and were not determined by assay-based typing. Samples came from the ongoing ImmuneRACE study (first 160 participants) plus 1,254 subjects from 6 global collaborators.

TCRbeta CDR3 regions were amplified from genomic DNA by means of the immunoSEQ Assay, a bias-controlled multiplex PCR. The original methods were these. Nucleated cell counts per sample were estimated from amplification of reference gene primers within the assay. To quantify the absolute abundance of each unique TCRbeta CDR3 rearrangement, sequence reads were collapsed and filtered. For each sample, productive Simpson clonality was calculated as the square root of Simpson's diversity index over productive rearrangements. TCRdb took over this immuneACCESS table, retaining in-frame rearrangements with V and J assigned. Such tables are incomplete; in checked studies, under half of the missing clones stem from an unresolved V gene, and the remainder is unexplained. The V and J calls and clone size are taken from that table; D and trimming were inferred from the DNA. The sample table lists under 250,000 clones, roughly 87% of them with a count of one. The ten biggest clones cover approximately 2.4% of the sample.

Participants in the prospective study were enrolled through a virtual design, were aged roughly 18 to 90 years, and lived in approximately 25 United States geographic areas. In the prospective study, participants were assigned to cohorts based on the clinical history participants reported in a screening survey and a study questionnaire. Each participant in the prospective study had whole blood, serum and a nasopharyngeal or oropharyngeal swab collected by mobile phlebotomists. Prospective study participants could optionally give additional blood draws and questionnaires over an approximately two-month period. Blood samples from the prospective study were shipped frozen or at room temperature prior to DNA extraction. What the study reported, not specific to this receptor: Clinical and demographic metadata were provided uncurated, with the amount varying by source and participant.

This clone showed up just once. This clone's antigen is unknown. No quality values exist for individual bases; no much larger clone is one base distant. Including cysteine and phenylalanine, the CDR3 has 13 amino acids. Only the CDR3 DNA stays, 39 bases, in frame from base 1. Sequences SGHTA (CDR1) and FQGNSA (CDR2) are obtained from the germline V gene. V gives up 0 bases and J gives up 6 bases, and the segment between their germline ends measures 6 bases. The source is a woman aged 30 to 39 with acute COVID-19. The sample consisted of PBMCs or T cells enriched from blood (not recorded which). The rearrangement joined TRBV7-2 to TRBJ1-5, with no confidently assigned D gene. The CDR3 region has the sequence CASSLAVGQPQHF. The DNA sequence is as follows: TGTGCCAGCAGCTTAGCGGTCGGTCAGCCCCAGCATTTT.